This passage covers 19 T cell receptor beta chains from one sample sequenced in a study of regulatory T cells in long-lasting Graves disease. Regarding time point: newly diagnosed GD, antithyroid drugs for less than 3 months. PBMC-derived RNA was used for the TCR library. Building the TCR beta libraries relied on iRepertoire HTBI primers, and CDR3 regions underwent Arm-PCR. TCRdb re-called the multiplex PCR reads with MiXCR, one entry per CDR3 protein. This sample carries fewer than 650,000 distinct CDR3 sequences, roughly 15% of them seen once, and the ten largest clones take about 17%. These same data were also listed under a study on T cells in Graves' hyperthyroidism and ophthalmopathy.

Material: peripheral blood mononuclear cells (PBMCs), obtained at new diagnosis, from a patient treated with antithyroid drugs. These receptors came from a woman in her twenties or thirties with Graves disease.

This clonotype occurred a few times. This chain uses TRBV20-1 with TRBJ2-7; maybe TRBD1 (6 bases). The CDR3 has 12 residues. Per the germline V gene, CDR1 is DFQATT and CDR2 is SNEGSKA (reference sequence). V lost 3 bases and J lost 6, with 12 bases in between. The CDR3 DNA reads as TGCAGTGCTAGGTCAGGGGTTGGCGAGCAGTACTTC. As protein: CSARSGVGEQYF.

This clonotype was recorded at least ten times. This chain connects TRBV7-2 to TRBJ1-2, with a possible D match to TRBD1 (6 bases). This CDR3 has 15 amino acids. Deletions cut 5 bases from V and 3 bases from J, with 16 bases between. Per the germline V gene, CDR1 is SGHTA and CDR2 is FQGNSA. The CDR3 sequence: CASSGGTWTDYGYTF. In DNA form, the CDR3 reads TGTGCCAGCAGCGGAGGGACTTGGACAGACTATGGCTACACCTTC.

This clonotype has at least ten counts. The J gene is TRBJ1-1, the V gene TRBV6-1, with D perhaps matching TRBD1 (6 bases). The germline V gene encodes CDR1 MNHNS and CDR2 SASEGT. This CDR3 spans 15 amino acids. Deletions cut 5 bases from V and 2 bases from J, with 15 bases between. CDR3 nucleotides: TGTGCCAGCAGTCCAGGACAGACGTTTAACACTGAAGCTTTCTTT. Translation gives CASSPGQTFNTEAFF.

Worth noting for this clonotype: This sequence may be a read error, since a much larger clone differs from it by one base. The chain recombines TRBV7-8 with TRBJ1-2; unclear D gene. CDR1 is SGHVS, CDR2 FQNEAQ, per germline. Trimming pared 1 base from V and 7 bases from J, leaving 13 bases between. This CDR3 comprises 14 residues. For the CDR3, the DNA is TGTGCCAGCAGCTTAGGTCGACGGGTGAGTGGCTACACCTTC. It codes for CASSLGRRVSGYTF.

This clonotype was observed a handful of times. This chain connects TRBV7-9 to TRBJ2-4; D possibly corresponds to TRBD2 (6 bases). Germline CDR1 reads SEHNR; CDR2 reads FQNEAQ (reference sequence). The CDR3 loop spans 15 amino acids. Trimming stripped 3 bases from V and 0 bases from J, with 9 bases between. The CDR3 is CASSLEGRAKNIQYF. In DNA, the CDR3 is TGTGCCAGCAGCTTGGAGGGGCGAGCCAAAAACATTCAGTACTTC.

Worth noting for this clonotype: This may be a read error: a much more frequent sequence differs by one nucleotide. The rearrangement links TRBV6-2 or TRBV6-3 to TRBJ2-7, with no clear D. The CDR3 has 15 residues. Germline V gene sequence: CDR1 MNHEY, CDR2 SVGEGT. The ends were cut back, 6 bases at V and 3 bases at J, with 18 bases in the middle. In DNA form, the CDR3 reads TGTGCCAGCAGATTGACTGGTCTGGGCCTCTACGAGCAGTACTTC. Amino acids: CASRLTGLGLYEQYF.

This clonotype was picked up many times. A junction end diverges from the germline sequence, so it may reflect a read error. The genes are TRBV2 and TRBJ1-5; D unresolved. Germline V lookup: CDR1 SNHLY, CDR2 FYNNEI. The CDR3 is 12 amino acids. The CDR3 nucleotides read TGTGCCAGCAGTGGGTGGACTCTCCCCCCTAGTTTT. Translation gives CASSGWTLPPSF. The variable domain in full, with the rest retrieved from reference TRBV2 and TRBJ1-5, is EPEVTQTPSHQVTQMGQEVILRCVPISNHLYFYWYRQILGQKVEFLVSFYNNEISEKSEIFDDQFSVERPDGSNFTLKIRSTKLEDSAMYFCASSGWTLPPSFGDGTRLSIL.

This clonotype was detected ten times or more. The gene calls are TRBV29-1 and TRBJ1-1, with a weak D call TRBD1 (6 bases). This CDR3 has 11 amino acids. Germline V gives CDR1 SQVTM, CDR2 ANQGSEA. CDR3 nucleotides: TGCATCGGACAGTGGAACACTGAAGCTTTCTTT. It yields the protein CIGQWNTEAFF.

This clonotype was seen at least ten times. The J gene is TRBJ2-7, the V gene TRBV27, with D tentatively TRBD1 or TRBD2 (6 bases each). V shed 5 bases and J shed 3 bases, with 20 bases lying between them. This CDR3 has 16 residues. The germline gives CDR1 MNHEY, CDR2 SMNVEV (reference sequence). CDR3 sequence reads: CASSTSQGGRSYEQYF. CDR3 DNA sequence: TGTGCCAGCAGTACCTCACAGGGAGGTAGGAGCTACGAGCAGTACTTC.

Only a few counts were recorded for this clonotype. This chain uses TRBV2 with TRBJ2-1; TRBD2 might be the D (6 bases). The V and J ends lost 5 bases and 7 bases respectively, with 12 bases between them. Germline V CDR1 and CDR2: SNHLY, FYNNEI. CDR3 length: 13 residues. CDR3 DNA: TGTGCCAGCAGTAAAAAGGGAGGTAATGAGCAGTTCTTC. Protein product: CASSKKGGNEQFF.

This clonotype was observed many times. This chain joins TRBV6-1 and TRBJ1-6; TRBD1 matches 9 bases. V gave up 2 bases and J gave up 10 bases; unmatched junction bases: 6. The germline V gene encodes CDR1 MNHNS and CDR2 SASEGT. The CDR3 has 15 amino acids. The CDR3 region has the DNA TGTGCCAGCAGTGAAATGGGACAGGGTAGCTCACCCCTCCACTTT. It codes for CASSEMGQGSSPLHF.

This clonotype was seen only a few times. Relative to the germline gene, one junction end is altered; a read error may explain this. The rearrangement uses TRBV12-3 or TRBV12-4 and TRBJ1-1; D is unclear. The CDR3 runs to 13 residues. CDR3 amino acids: CASGLSRSTEAFF. Here the CDR3 DNA reads TGTGCCAGCGGTTTATCTCGGAGCACTGAAGCTTTCTTT.

This clonotype was observed many times. The chain recombines TRBV29-1 with TRBJ2-3, with D tentatively TRBD1 (5 bases). Per the germline V gene, CDR1 is SQVTM and CDR2 is ANQGSEA. V was cut by 6 bases and J by 4 bases, with 11 bases left in between. This CDR3 region has 12 residues. DNA for the CDR3: TGCAGCGTCAGGGTGCTCGCAGATACGCAGTATTTT. Amino acid sequence: CSVRVLADTQYF.

The chain joins TRBV7-2 to TRBJ2-1, with 7 nucleotides matching TRBD2. The CDR3 runs 14 residues. Germline CDR1 SGHTA, CDR2 FQGNSA. V trimming: 3 bases; J trimming: 10 bases; junction bases outside the gene matches: 9. The CDR3 bases are TGTGCCAGCAGCTTTAGGGTGGGAGGGAAAGAGCAGTTCTTC. Translating it yields CASSFRVGGKEQFF.

The chain recombines TRBV7-9 with TRBJ2-5, with 8 bases that match TRBD1. The CDR3 covers 13 residues. Germline V gene sequence: CDR1 SEHNR, CDR2 FQNEAQ (reference sequence). J was trimmed by 4 bases and V by 4 bases; bases with no gene match: 2. The CDR3 here is CASSSTGVETQYF. In DNA form, the CDR3 reads TGTGCCAGCAGCTCGACAGGGGTAGAGACCCAGTACTTC. The full variable domain, rest sourced from reference TRBV7-9 and TRBJ2-5, is DTGVSQNPRHKITKRGQNVTFRCDPISEHNRLYWYRQTLGQGPEFLTYFQNEAQLEKSRLLSDRFSAERPKGSFSTLEIQRTEQGDSAMYLCASSSTGVETQYFGPGTRLLVL.

This clonotype was observed many times. The chain uses TRBV11-2 and TRBJ2-7; 9 bases agree with TRBD1. There are 15 residues in the CDR3. CDR1 is SGHAT and CDR2 is FQNNGV in the germline V gene. J was trimmed by 0 bases and V by 5 bases; bases with no gene match: 5. CDR3 in amino acids: CASSPGQGTSYEQYF. The CDR3 region has the DNA TGTGCCAGCAGCCCCGGACAGGGGACCTCCTACGAGCAGTACTTC.

V usage is TRBV9 and J usage is TRBJ2-5; TRBD2 aligns across 10 bases. The germline V gene has CDR1 SGDLS and CDR2 YYNGEE. This CDR3 comprises 16 residues. V lost 5 bases, J lost 5 bases, and 12 bases stayed unmatched. The CDR3 DNA sequence: TGTGCCAGCAGTCCTGGCGCTAGCGGGAGTAAGGAGACCCAGTACTTC. As protein: CASSPGASGSKETQYF. Full variable domain (missing parts from reference TRBV9 and TRBJ2-5): DSGVTQTPKHLITATGQRVTLRCSPRSGDLSVYWYQQSLDQGLQFLIQYYNGEERAKGNILERFSAQQFPDLHSELNLSSLELGDSALYFCASSPGASGSKETQYFGPGTRLLVL.

This clonotype appeared a few times. The chain recombines TRBV28 with TRBJ2-7; 7 bases align to TRBD1. This CDR3 region has 19 residues. V lost 6 bases to trimming and J lost 2 bases; unmatched junction nucleotides: 22. Germline CDR1 and CDR2: MDHEN and SYDVKM. The CDR3 DNA sequence: TGTGCCAGCAGCCCCCTTCTCAACAGGGGCCGTCACCTTCCCTACGAGCAGTACTTC. Amino acid sequence: CASSPLLNRGRHLPYEQYF.

This clonotype was detected ten times or more. The rearrangement links TRBV20-1 to TRBJ2-3; 7 bases map to TRBD2. V was clipped by 7 bases and J by 1 base; unmatched bases: 11. CDR1 and CDR2 (germline): DFQATT, SNEGSKA (reference sequence). The CDR3 totals 15 residues. CDR3 coding DNA: TGCAGTGGAAACGGGGGAGGGCCACGCACAGATACGCAGTATTTT. This sequence encodes CSGNGGGPRTDTQYF.